This TCR beta chain comes out of a study of blood T cells in healthy people across ages. Germline V lookup: CDR1 SQVTM, CDR2 ANQGSEA. CDR3 length: 14 residues. Sample donors were healthy Caucasian individuals that came from Russia, aged roughly 6 to 100. Next came a second PCR, run for 7 to 11 cycles, which used a sample-barcoded 5' primer along with a J-beta primer mix. Every cDNA molecule carried a tag from a template-switch adaptor bearing 12 random nucleotides. One entry per CDR3 protein results from TCRdb running MiXCR on the 5' RACE reads. The data contain about 1.8 million distinct CDR3 sequences, approximately 50% of them singletons. Concerning this clonotype itself: Compared with germline, one end of the junction differs, possibly owing to a read error.

The chain has TRBV29-1 and TRBJ2-1; 13 bases map to TRBD2. Source material: blood. The clonotype originates from a woman aged 35 to 49 in good health. The CDR3 region has the DNA TGCGGCGTTGACCGTGGACTAGCGGGGGTTGAGCAGTTCTTC. Its translation: CGVDRGLAGVEQFF.